The clone carrying this T cell receptor beta chain has only a few counts. This record comes from a study of blood T cells in healthy people across ages. Together with a sample-barcoded 5' primer, a J-beta primer mix was included in a second PCR lasting about 7 to 12 cycles. TCRdb recomputed calls from the 5' RACE reads with MiXCR, one row per CDR3 protein. This table has around 1,000,000 distinct CDR3 sequences, roughly a quarter appearing once. The CDR3 extends over 13 amino acids. The germline CDR1 and CDR2 sequences are DFQATT and SNEGSKA (reference sequence). The V and J ends lost 6 bases and 8 bases respectively, with 17 bases between them. The total RNA that was extracted per sample amounted to at least 5 micrograms. This same sample was also taken into another study, of T cells of mothers and their children.

Material: blood. The receptor was derived from a girl aged 2 to 9 in good health. The rearrangement joins TRBV20-1 to TRBJ1-3; D possibly corresponds to TRBD1 (6 bases). CDR3 residues: CSAAPPGADTIYF. CDR3 DNA: TGCAGTGCCGCTCCCCCAGGGGCAGACACCATATATTTT.